Sequencing of this T cell receptor beta chain was carried out in a study of blood T cell repertoires in COVID-19. Across the whole study: Sources were T cells, B-cell-depleted T cells, or PBMCs; the material itself was cDNA or gDNA.

Each participant's cohort was designated according to participant-reported clinical history. Exposed study participants had met a COVID-19 case within 2 weeks before entry. Original methodology: Scientists estimated how many nucleated cells there were by amplifying reference gene primers. Repertoires were generated with immunoSEQ multiplex PCR, while TCRdb's copy carries only in-frame clones and drops some. V and J calls and clone size are those listed in that table; D and trimming were worked out from the DNA. Among around 220,000 clones, around 89% were seen once, and the ten largest hold more than 12%. Sequencing used PBMCs or T cells enriched from blood (not recorded which). The clonotype originates from a man aged 30 to 39 who had been exposed to COVID-19.

The CDR3 region has the DNA TGTGCCAGCAGCTTCACACCGGGACTAGCCCCCAATGAGCAGTTCTTC. This translates into CASSFTPGLAPNEQFF. This chain joins TRBV5-6 and TRBJ2-1; TRBD2 matches 9 bases. In germline, CDR1 is SGHDT, CDR2 YYEEEE. This CDR3 is 16 amino acids long. J gave up 6 bases and V 2 bases, and 9 bases lay outside the gene matches.